The clone carrying this TCR beta chain was detected only a few times. The antigen remains undetermined. An equimolar mix of two oligonucleotides served as the beta constant-region primer for TRBC1 and TRBC2. TCRdb used MiXCR to reprocess the UMI-ligation and nested PCR reads, holding one entry per CDR3 protein. Of 120,000 to 150,000 distinct CDR3 sequences listed, about 15% are singletons. V was pared by 3 bases and J by 0 bases, with 6 bases between. Germline CDR1 LGHDT, CDR2 YNNKEL (reference sequence). This CDR3 contains 15 residues. These data are taken from a study of naive and memory T cell subsets. Points from the study as a whole: Naive repertoires, especially CD8, held a few larger clonotypes, possibly memory cells re-expressing CD45RA. No ground truth validated the naive and memory repertoire findings.

After the first PCR, alpha and beta chain libraries were processed separately. Sequenced input: naive CD4+ T cells from blood. The sequence was obtained from a human donor in good health. The gene calls are TRBV3-1 and TRBJ2-6; no clear D gene. The CDR3 sequence is CASSQSASGANVLTF. The CDR3 DNA follows: TGTGCCAGCAGCCAGTCAGCCTCTGGGGCCAACGTCCTGACTTTC.